A single sample gave rise to the 28 T cell receptor beta chains below, sequenced in a study of cytomegalovirus exposure and HLA in healthy donors. PCR used 60 Vbeta primers and 13 Jbeta primers. Repertoires were generated with immunoSEQ multiplex PCR, while TCRdb's copy carries only in-frame clones and drops some. The sample carries a few hundred thousand clones, about 82% recorded once. Sample: PBMCs. The receptors shown here come from a man aged 25 to 45 in good health and CMV-seronegative.

The CDR3 DNA reads TGTGCGAGCAAACCCCTAGGGGGCACGGCTGGAGGCTACACCTTC. This sequence encodes CASKPLGGTAGGYTF. V gene TRBV19 combines with J gene TRBJ1-2; TRBD1 matches at 7 bases. The germline V gene has CDR1 LNHDA and CDR2 SQIVND (reference sequence). The CDR3 length is 15 residues.

As for this clone: A junction boundary mismatches the germline segment, possibly from a read error. The chain joins TRBV7-9 to TRBJ2-7, with D tentatively TRBD1 (6 bases). Per germline, CDR1 SEHNR and CDR2 FQNEAQ (reference sequence). This CDR3 contains 14 residues. The CDR3 region is CSSSSRTALYEQYF. The CDR3 nucleotides read TGTTCCAGCAGCTCACGGACAGCGCTCTACGAGCAGTACTTC.

This clone was counted a single time. The chain employs TRBV7-2 and TRBJ1-5, with no clear D. Germline V gene sequence: CDR1 SGHTA, CDR2 FQGNSA. V shed 2 bases and J shed 1 base, with 6 bases lying between them. The CDR3 extends over 14 amino acids. The CDR3 sequence: CASSLPGSNQPQHF. The CDR3 coding sequence is TGTGCCAGCAGCTTACCAGGAAGCAATCAGCCCCAGCATTTT.

The chain carries TRBV21-1 and TRBJ1-5; the D segment call TRBD1 is taken from the table without a DNA check. TRBV21-1 is recorded as a pseudogene. This CDR3 has 19 residues. The DNA for the CDR3 is TGTGCCAGCAGCAGTTCTCGACAGGGGGCTAAGTCACCGAATCAGCCCCAGCATTTT. This gives the protein CASSSSRQGAKSPNQPQHF.

The chain joins TRBV6-6 to TRBJ1-1; maybe TRBD1 (6 bases). CDR1 MNHNY and CDR2 SVGAGI come from the germline V gene (reference sequence). V lost 0 bases and J 6 bases, leaving 11 bases between the germline ends. CDR3 size: 14 residues. CDR3 bases: TGTGCCAGCAGTTACTCCCGGACAGAATCTGAAGCTTTCTTT. It translates to CASSYSRTESEAFF.

This clone has a handful of counts. The chain carries TRBV5-5 and TRBJ2-1; TRBD2 is a possible D gene (5 bases). The V and J ends lost 0 bases and 10 bases respectively, with 11 bases between them. Germline V CDR1 and CDR2: SGHKS, YYEKEE (reference sequence). The CDR3 runs to 13 residues. The DNA for the CDR3 is TGTGCCAGCAGCTTGGAGCCGGCGGGCGAGCAGTTCTTC. This gives the protein CASSLEPAGEQFF.

This sequence joins TRBV5-6 and TRBJ2-4; 9 bases map to TRBD1. Trimming removed 0 bases from V and 3 bases from J; junction bases left unmatched: 4. The CDR3 runs to 16 residues. CDR1 is SGHDT and CDR2 is YYEEEE in the germline V gene. The CDR3 DNA sequence: TGTGCCAGCAGCTTGGAACAGGGGGCTGTCAAAAACATTCAGTACTTC. Encoded protein: CASSLEQGAVKNIQYF. The full variable domain, with the rest looked up from reference TRBV5-6 and TRBJ2-4, is DAGVTQSPTHLIKTRGQQVTLRCSPKSGHDTVSWYQQALGQGPQFIFQYYEEEERQRGNFPDRFSGHQFPNYSSELNVNALLLGDSALYLCASSLEQGAVKNIQYFGAGTRLSVL.

The chain joins TRBV5-4 to TRBJ1-4; 8 bases map to TRBD1. Germline lookup yields CDR1 SGHNT and CDR2 YYREEE (reference sequence). With V trimmed by 1 base and J by 2 bases, 4 bases remained unmatched. The CDR3 sequence is 16 residues long. In nucleotides, the CDR3 is TGTGCCAGCAGCTTGCGCACAGGGGGGACTAATGAAAAACTGTTTTTT. Translating it yields CASSLRTGGTNEKLFF.

The chain carries TRBV27 and TRBJ2-3; D may be TRBD1 (5 bases). The CDR3 contains 16 residues. Germline loops: CDR1 MNHEY, CDR2 SMNVEV (reference sequence). Trimming cost V 3 bases and J 0 bases, with 13 bases left between them. The CDR3 loop is CASSFQGVLSTDTQYF. Written as DNA, the CDR3 is TGTGCCAGCAGTTTTCAAGGGGTCCTTAGCACAGATACGCAGTATTTT.

In this sample, this clone turned up once. The chain couples TRBV29-1 to TRBJ1-1; TRBD1 agrees at 7 bases. The length of the CDR3 is 13 residues. The junction had 4 bases not matched to a gene; V was cut back by 6 bases and J by 0 bases. CDR1 SQVTM and CDR2 ANQGSEA come from the germline V gene. The CDR3 nucleotides read TGCAGCGTGCTGGGACAGATGAACACTGAAGCTTTCTTT. It translates to CSVLGQMNTEAFF.

The chain recombines TRBV4-1 with TRBJ2-2; D uncertain. The CDR3 totals 15 residues. Germline V CDR1 and CDR2: MGHRA, YSYEKL. Trimming removed 1 base at V and 4 bases at J, with 10 bases between. DNA of the CDR3: TGCGCCAGCAGCCAAGCGCCTACTCCCACCGGGGAGCTGTTTTTT. Its protein is CASSQAPTPTGELFF.

V usage is TRBV20-1 and J usage is TRBJ2-7; tentatively, D is TRBD1 (5 bases). The V end lost 1 base, the J end lost 9 bases, and 10 bases lay between the germline ends. The CDR3 sequence is 11 residues long. Germline CDR1 reads DFQATT; CDR2 reads SNEGSKA (reference sequence). The CDR3 protein is CSARGTGGQYF. The CDR3 region has the DNA TGCAGTGCTAGAGGTACAGGTGGGCAGTACTTC.

This clone was seen once. The chain uses TRBV28 and TRBJ2-3; 8 nucleotides match TRBD1. The J segment lost 2 bases and the V segment lost 3 bases, leaving 1 base of the junction unmatched. Germline-derived CDR1 and CDR2 are MDHEN and SYDVKM. CDR3 size: 14 residues. CDR3 bases: TGTGCCAGCAGTTTGCAGGGGGCCACAGATACGCAGTATTTT. As protein: CASSLQGATDTQYF.

The rearrangement links TRBV19 to TRBJ1-1, with D possibly TRBD1 on 5 matching bases. Deletions cut 6 bases from V and 2 bases from J, with 7 bases between. CDR1 is LNHDA, CDR2 SQIVND, per germline (reference sequence). This CDR3 comprises 12 residues. DNA of the CDR3: TGTGCCAGTAGGACAGCTAACACTGAAGCTTTCTTT. It codes for CASRTANTEAFF.

The V call is TRBV6-1, the J call TRBJ2-3; D perhaps matches TRBD2 (5 bases). The CDR3 sequence is 17 residues long. Looked up from germline, CDR1 is MNHNS and CDR2 is SASEGT. Trimming stripped 1 base from V and 0 bases from J, with 14 bases between. CDR3 nucleotides: TGTGCCAGCAGTGAAGACGTAGCGCCACTAAGCACAGATACGCAGTATTTT. Protein: CASSEDVAPLSTDTQYF.

V gene TRBV9 combines with J gene TRBJ1-2; perhaps TRBD1 as D (6 bases). Germline V gene lookup returns CDR1 SGDLS and CDR2 YYNGEE. Trimming pared 3 bases from V and 8 bases from J, leaving 20 bases between. This CDR3 contains 15 residues. CDR3 nucleotides: TGTGCCAGCAGCGGCCACAGGGCAGTACGAGAAGGCTACACCTTC. Translating gives CASSGHRAVREGYTF.

J is TRBJ1-5 and V is TRBV6-6, with D unresolved. CDR3 length: 14 amino acids. V was shortened by 0 bases and J by 3 bases, with 6 bases between the two germline ends. CDR1 and CDR2 from the germline V gene are MNHNY and SVGAGI (reference sequence). The CDR3 DNA is TGTGCCAGCAGTTACTCGAGGGCCAATCAGCCCCAGCATTTT. This codes for CASSYSRANQPQHF.

J is TRBJ1-1 and V is TRBV6-1; 10 bases map to TRBD1. Germline V gives CDR1 MNHNS, CDR2 SASEGT. This CDR3 has 15 amino acids. The trim removed 6 bases at V and 4 bases at J, leaving 8 bases unmatched. The CDR3 nucleotides read TGTGCCAGCAGAAAGGACAGGGGGGCGACCACTGAAGCTTTCTTT. It translates to CASRKDRGATTEAFF.

The chain has TRBV27 and TRBJ1-5; D gene unclear. This CDR3 has 13 amino acids. Germline V gene sequence: CDR1 MNHEY, CDR2 SMNVEV (reference sequence). Deletions cut 11 bases from V and 4 bases from J, with 15 bases between. The CDR3 nucleotides read TGTGCCTGTGCGGGCAGTCGGAATCAGCCCCAGCATTTT. It translates to CACAGSRNQPQHF.

V usage is TRBV9 and J usage is TRBJ2-2; tentatively, D is TRBD2 (5 bases). Germline V gene data show CDR1 as SGDLS and CDR2 as YYNGEE. The V end lost 7 bases, the J end lost 1 base, and 8 bases lay between the germline ends. CDR3 length: 13 residues. The CDR3 DNA reads TGTGCCAGCGTCCGGGGGAACACCGGGGAGCTGTTTTTT. Translation: CASVRGNTGELFF.

The chain joins TRBV7-6 to TRBJ1-2; TRBD1 agrees at 10 bases. The CDR3 is made up of 14 amino acids. Germline-derived CDR1 and CDR2 are SGHVS and FNYEAQ. V shed 4 bases, J shed 2 bases, and the junction held 1 base outside the gene matches. The CDR3 protein is CASSSDRGNYGYTF. The DNA of the CDR3 is TGTGCCAGCAGCTCGGACAGGGGGAACTATGGCTACACCTTC.

There are a few counts of this clone. The chain joins TRBV2 to TRBJ1-2; 7 nucleotides match TRBD1. V lost 4 bases to trimming and J lost 5 bases; unmatched junction nucleotides: 7. CDR1 and CDR2 (germline): SNHLY, FYNNEI. There are 14 residues in the CDR3. The CDR3 loop reads CASSGSGTVYGYTF. The CDR3 DNA reads as TGTGCCAGCAGTGGATCCGGGACAGTATATGGCTACACCTTC.

The rearrangement links TRBV7-3 to TRBJ2-5; TRBD1 matches 8 bases. CDR1 is SGHTA and CDR2 is FQGTGA in the germline V gene. Trimming removed 6 bases from V and 5 bases from J; junction bases left unmatched: 5. CDR3 length equals 13 residues. The CDR3 region has the DNA TGTGCCAGCAGTCCAGGGGGCGCGGAGACCCAGTACTTC. It encodes CASSPGGAETQYF.

This clone was seen a single time. The J gene is TRBJ2-3, the V gene TRBV14; 9 nucleotides agree with TRBD2. CDR3 length: 16 residues. The junction had 10 bases not matched to a gene; V was cut back by 4 bases and J by 5 bases. The germline V gene encodes CDR1 SGHDN and CDR2 FVKESK. CDR3 amino acids: CASSLIGGAGGDTQYF. The CDR3 DNA sequence: TGTGCCAGCAGCCTGATAGGTGGAGCGGGGGGAGATACGCAGTATTTT.

Comment on this clone: The junction shows a germline mismatch at one end, possibly a read error. V is TRBV2 and J is TRBJ2-7; TRBD2 matches 10 bases. CDR1 and CDR2 (germline): SNHLY, FYNNEI. The CDR3 totals 11 residues. The CDR3 protein is CAAGGGLAGAF. DNA for the CDR3: TGTGCCGCTGGGGGGGGGCTAGCGGGGGCCTTC.

The chain employs TRBV5-1 and TRBJ2-7; maybe TRBD2 (5 bases). The CDR3 has 14 amino acids. Germline V gives CDR1 SGHRS, CDR2 YFSETQ. The germline V and J ends were trimmed by 5 bases and 0 bases, with 12 bases remaining between them. The CDR3 region is CASRGRVDSYEQYF. CDR3 nucleotide sequence: TGCGCCAGCAGAGGGCGGGTCGACTCCTACGAGCAGTACTTC.

This clone was seen repeatedly, ten times or more. This rearrangement joins TRBV6-5 to TRBJ2-2; D possibly corresponds to TRBD2 (7 bases). Trimming stripped 6 bases from V and 7 bases from J, with 15 bases between. This CDR3 is built from 14 residues. Per the germline V gene, CDR1 is MNHEY and CDR2 is SVGAGI. This chain's CDR3 is CASRRGPELGELFF. The CDR3 DNA reads as TGTGCCAGCAGGCGGGGGCCTGAGCTCGGGGAGCTGTTTTTT.

V and J are TRBV5-1 and TRBJ1-1, with D possibly matching TRBD1 (5 bases). Germline CDR1 and CDR2: SGHRS and YFSETQ. This CDR3 contains 17 residues. V was trimmed by 0 bases and J by 2 bases, leaving 17 bases between them. CDR3 region: CASSLEALAGYNTEAFF. The CDR3 DNA reads as TGCGCCAGCAGCTTGGAGGCGTTGGCAGGGTATAACACTGAAGCTTTCTTT.